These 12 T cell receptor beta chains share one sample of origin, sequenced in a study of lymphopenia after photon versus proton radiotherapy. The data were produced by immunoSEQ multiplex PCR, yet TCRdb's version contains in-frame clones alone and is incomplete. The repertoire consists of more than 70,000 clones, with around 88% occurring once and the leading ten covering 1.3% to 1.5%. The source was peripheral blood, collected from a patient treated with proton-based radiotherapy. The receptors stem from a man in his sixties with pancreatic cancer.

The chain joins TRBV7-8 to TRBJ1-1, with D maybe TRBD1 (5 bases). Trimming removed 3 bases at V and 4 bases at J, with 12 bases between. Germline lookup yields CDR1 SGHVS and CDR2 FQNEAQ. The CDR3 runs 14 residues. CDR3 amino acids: CASSLGGWGTEAFF. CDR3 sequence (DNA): TGTGCCAGCAGCTTGGGGGGATGGGGCACTGAAGCTTTCTTT.

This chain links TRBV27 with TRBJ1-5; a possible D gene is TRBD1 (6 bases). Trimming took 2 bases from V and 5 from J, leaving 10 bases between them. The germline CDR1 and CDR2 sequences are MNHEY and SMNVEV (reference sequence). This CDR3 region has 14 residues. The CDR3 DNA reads TGTGCCAGCAGTTTAACAGGGAGCTATCAGCCCCAGCATTTT. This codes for CASSLTGSYQPQHF.

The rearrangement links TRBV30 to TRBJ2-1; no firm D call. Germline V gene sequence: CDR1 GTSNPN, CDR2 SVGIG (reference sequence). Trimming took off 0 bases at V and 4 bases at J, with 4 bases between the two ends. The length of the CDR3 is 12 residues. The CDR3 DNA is TGTGCCTGGAGTGTAGAATACAATGAGCAGTTCTTC. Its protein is CAWSVEYNEQFF.

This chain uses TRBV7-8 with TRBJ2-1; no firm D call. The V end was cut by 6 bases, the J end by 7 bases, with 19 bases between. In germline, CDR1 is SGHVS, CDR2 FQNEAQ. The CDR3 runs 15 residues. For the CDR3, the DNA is TGTGCCAGCAGGTGGGGTAGCAGAGCAAATAATGAGCAGTTCTTC. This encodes CASRWGSRANNEQFF.

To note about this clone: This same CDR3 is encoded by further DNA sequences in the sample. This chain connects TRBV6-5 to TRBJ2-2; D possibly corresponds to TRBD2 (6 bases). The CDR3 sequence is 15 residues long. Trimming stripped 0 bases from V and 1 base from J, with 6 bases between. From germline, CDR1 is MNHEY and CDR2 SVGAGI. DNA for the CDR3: TGTGCCAGCAGTTACTCCGGGGGGAACACCGGGGAGCTGTTTTTT. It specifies CASSYSGGNTGELFF.

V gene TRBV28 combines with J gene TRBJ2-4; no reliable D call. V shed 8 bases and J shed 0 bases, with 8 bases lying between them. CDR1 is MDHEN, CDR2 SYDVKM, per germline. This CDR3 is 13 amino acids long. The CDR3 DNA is TGTGCCAGCGGAAATCTAGCCAAAAACATTCAGTACTTC. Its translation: CASGNLAKNIQYF.

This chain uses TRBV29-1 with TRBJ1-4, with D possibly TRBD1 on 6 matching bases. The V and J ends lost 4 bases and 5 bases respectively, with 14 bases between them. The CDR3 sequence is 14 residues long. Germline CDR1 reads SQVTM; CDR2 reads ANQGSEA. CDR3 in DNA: TGCAGCGTTGGGATCGGTACAGGGAATGAAAAACTGTTTTTT. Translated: CSVGIGTGNEKLFF.

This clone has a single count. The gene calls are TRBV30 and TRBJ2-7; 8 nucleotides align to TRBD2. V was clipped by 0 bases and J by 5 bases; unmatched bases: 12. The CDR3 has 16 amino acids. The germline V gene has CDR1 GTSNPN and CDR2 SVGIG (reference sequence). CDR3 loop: CAWSVRSGLVLDEQYF. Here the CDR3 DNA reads TGTGCCTGGAGTGTACGGTCGGGACTAGTTCTAGACGAGCAGTACTTC.

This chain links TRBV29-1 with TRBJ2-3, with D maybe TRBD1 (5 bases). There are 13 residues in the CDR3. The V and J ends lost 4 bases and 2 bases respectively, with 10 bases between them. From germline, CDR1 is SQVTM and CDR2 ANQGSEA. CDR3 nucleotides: TGCAGCGTTGTTAAGGGGAACACAGATACGCAGTATTTT. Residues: CSVVKGNTDTQYF.

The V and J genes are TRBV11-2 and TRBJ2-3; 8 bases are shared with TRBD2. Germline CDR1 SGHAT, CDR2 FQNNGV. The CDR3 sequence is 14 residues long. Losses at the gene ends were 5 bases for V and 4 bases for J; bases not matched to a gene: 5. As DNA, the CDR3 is TGTGCCAGCAGCCCCGCGGGAGGATCAGATACGCAGTATTTT. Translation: CASSPAGGSDTQYF. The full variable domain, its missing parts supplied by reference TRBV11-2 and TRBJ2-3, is EAGVAQSPRYKIIEKRQSVAFWCNPISGHATLYWYQQILGQGPKLLIQFQNNGVVDDSQLPKDRFSAERLKGVDSTLKIQPAKLEDSAVYLCASSPAGGSDTQYFGPGTRLTVL.

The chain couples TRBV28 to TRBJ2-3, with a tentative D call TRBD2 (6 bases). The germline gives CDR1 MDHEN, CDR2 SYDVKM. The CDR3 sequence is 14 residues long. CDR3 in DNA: TGTGCGAGTATTGGAGGGCCGGGGACAGATACGCAGTATTTT. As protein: CASIGGPGTDTQYF.

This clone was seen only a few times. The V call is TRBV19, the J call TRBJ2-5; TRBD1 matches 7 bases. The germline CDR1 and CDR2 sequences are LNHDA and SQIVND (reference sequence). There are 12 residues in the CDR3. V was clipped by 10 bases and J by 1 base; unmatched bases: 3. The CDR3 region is CATRQGQETQYF. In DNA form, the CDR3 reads TGTGCCACTAGACAGGGCCAAGAGACCCAGTACTTC.